This entry lists 14 T cell receptor beta chains sequenced from one sample in a study of cytomegalovirus exposure and HLA in healthy donors. The data were produced by immunoSEQ multiplex PCR, yet TCRdb's version contains in-frame clones alone and is incomplete. The sample shows some 140,000 clones, about 88% of them seen only once. The specimen was PBMCs. The receptor source for this set is a man in his late teens or twenties in good health and CMV-seropositive.

The genes are TRBV18 and TRBJ2-2; possible D gene TRBD2, 5 bases. The CDR3 has 13 amino acids. Between the trimmed V and J ends, which lost 6 bases and 4 bases, there was a span of 9 bases. CDR1 and CDR2 from the germline V gene are KGHSH and LQKENI. The CDR3 spells CASSEGATGELFF. CDR3 sequence (DNA): TGTGCCAGCTCTGAGGGTGCCACCGGGGAGCTGTTTTTT.

This rearrangement joins TRBV5-1 to TRBJ1-1; D gene uncertain. Trimming left V 3 bases short and J 1 base short, with 10 bases between. The CDR3 extends over 14 amino acids. The germline CDR1 and CDR2 sequences are SGHRS and YFSETQ. CDR3 nucleotides: TGCGCCAGCAGCTCGGGGTTCAAGAACACTGAAGCTTTCTTT. Translating gives CASSSGFKNTEAFF.

The chain is built from TRBV18 and TRBJ2-2, with 7 positions matching TRBD1. The V segment lost 8 bases and the J segment 2 bases; nucleotides outside the gene matches: 8. The CDR3 runs 15 residues. CDR1 and CDR2 (germline): KGHSH, LQKENI. Here the CDR3 DNA reads TGTGCCAGCCCAGGGGGACAGATTAACACCGGGGAGCTGTTTTTT. This translates into CASPGGQINTGELFF.

Notes on this clone: The junction shows a germline mismatch at one end, possibly a read error. The chain combines TRBV4-3 with TRBJ2-4, with D perhaps matching TRBD1 (6 bases). Germline V gene sequence: CDR1 LGHNA, CDR2 YSLEER. CDR3 length: 14 amino acids. This CDR3 reads CASSQDRAGVASNF. DNA for the CDR3: TGCGCCAGCAGCCAAGATCGGGCAGGGGTCGCGAGCAACTTC.

The gene calls are TRBV20-1 and TRBJ2-7; a weak D match, TRBD1 (6 bases). V lost 2 bases to trimming and J lost 7 bases, with 9 bases between them. Germline CDR1 reads DFQATT; CDR2 reads SNEGSKA (reference sequence). The length of the CDR3 is 11 residues. The DNA for the CDR3 is TGCAGTGCTAGATCCGACAGGGAGCAGTACTTC. Amino acid sequence: CSARSDREQYF.

This clone was recorded once. V usage is TRBV7-3 and J usage is TRBJ2-5; 7 bases are a match to TRBD2. V shed 5 bases and J 4 bases; nucleotides not matched to a gene: 13. Germline V gene sequence: CDR1 SGHTA, CDR2 FQGTGA. This CDR3 comprises 16 residues. The CDR3 bases are TGTGCCAGCAGCCCCCAGGCGGCGGGAGAGGGAGAGACCCAGTACTTC. Its protein is CASSPQAAGEGETQYF.

The chain couples TRBV7-6 to TRBJ1-3; 7 bases match TRBD1. There are 15 residues in the CDR3. CDR1 and CDR2 from the germline V gene are SGHVS and FNYEAQ. V was pared by 3 bases and J by 3 bases, with 5 bases of the junction left unmatched. The CDR3 DNA reads as TGTGCCAGCAGCTTGGCGACAGGGCTTGGAAACACCATATATTTT. The encoded protein is CASSLATGLGNTIYF.

The chain recombines TRBV11-2 with TRBJ2-7; 11 bases agree with TRBD2. CDR1 and CDR2 (germline): SGHAT, FQNNGV. V shed 0 bases, J shed 3 bases, and the junction held 16 bases outside the gene matches. The CDR3 totals 20 residues. The CDR3 DNA reads TGTGCCAGCAGCTTAGATCGAAAGACTAGCGGGGCCCCGGGGGTCTACGAGCAGTACTTC. It encodes CASSLDRKTSGAPGVYEQYF.

J is TRBJ1-3 and V is TRBV7-2; possibly TRBD1 for D (5 bases). The CDR3 loop spans 15 amino acids. Per the germline V gene, CDR1 is SGHTA and CDR2 is FQGNSA. Trimming stripped 5 bases from V and 2 bases from J, with 13 bases between. CDR3 nucleotide sequence: TGTGCCAGCAGCCAAAGGGGCACTACTGGAAACACCATATATTTT. Its translation is CASSQRGTTGNTIYF.

The J gene is TRBJ2-7, the V gene TRBV6-5; a weak D match, TRBD2 (6 bases). CDR3 length: 15 residues. V was pared by 7 bases and J by 0 bases, with 16 bases between. CDR1 is MNHEY, CDR2 SVGAGI, per germline. The CDR3 bases are TGTGCCAGCACCCAGAGGGGACTCAACTCCTACGAGCAGTACTTC. Translated: CASTQRGLNSYEQYF.

DNA of the CDR3: TGTGCCAGTAGAAATGAGATGGTGGGCAATCAGCCCCAGCATTTT. This gives the protein CASRNEMVGNQPQHF. This chain uses TRBV19 with TRBJ1-5; D is undetermined. V lost 6 bases and J 2 bases, leaving 14 bases between the germline ends. The CDR3 runs 15 residues. Per the germline V gene, CDR1 is LNHDA and CDR2 is SQIVND (reference sequence).

The chain uses TRBV6-1 and TRBJ1-5; a weak D match, TRBD1 (5 bases). The CDR3 has 17 residues. The ends were cut back, 3 bases at V and 2 bases at J, with 17 bases in the middle. Germline CDR1 is MNHNS and CDR2 is SASEGT. CDR3 in DNA: TGTGCCAGCAGTGATAGGGACTGGTACGCCCGCAATCAGCCCCAGCATTTT. This translates into CASSDRDWYARNQPQHF.

V and J are TRBV7-9 and TRBJ1-1, with D possibly matching TRBD1 (6 bases). V was pared by 5 bases and J by 2 bases, with 12 bases between. CDR1 SEHNR and CDR2 FQNEAQ come from the germline V gene (reference sequence). The CDR3 extends over 14 amino acids. The CDR3 DNA reads TGTGCCAGCAGCCCTCAACAGGGAAACACTGAAGCTTTCTTT. Translating gives CASSPQQGNTEAFF.

This clone was observed once. The V call is TRBV13, the J call TRBJ2-1; possibly TRBD1 for D (6 bases). The CDR3 length is 15 residues. Trimming took 4 bases from V and 2 from J, leaving 12 bases between them. Germline values: CDR1 PRHDT, CDR2 FYEKMQ (reference sequence). CDR3: CASSSGQWAYNEQFF. DNA of the CDR3: TGTGCCAGCAGCTCCGGACAGTGGGCCTACAATGAGCAGTTCTTC.